This T cell receptor beta chain was profiled in a study of monozygotic twins with cystic fibrosis. Assay used: immunoSEQ multiplex PCR; TCRdb lists only in-frame clones, some missing. The repertoire has 30,000 or so clones, approximately 65% of them found once; the top ten carry less than 0.8%. Turning to this clone: As yet, its antigen is unknown.

This CDR3 spans 17 amino acids. With 1 base removed from V and 0 bases from J, the gap between germline ends came to 13 bases. Germline assignment: CDR1 MGHRA and CDR2 YSYEKL. Points from the study as a whole: Monozygotic CF twin pairs shared significantly more nucleotide-identical clonotypes than unrelated CF individuals did. In 13 of 16 pairs, V gene usage was closest to the co-twin's.

The specimen sequenced was blood. This TCR derives from a girl aged 10 to 17 with cystic fibrosis. The V gene is TRBV4-1, the J gene TRBJ2-1; D remains ambiguous. In nucleotides, the CDR3 is TGCGCCAGCAGCCAAGCGGAGCTGAGAAACTCCTACAATGAGCAGTTCTTC. Translated, it gives CASSQAELRNSYNEQFF.